This T cell receptor beta chain emerged from a study of shared clonotypes between healthy human individuals. CDR3 length equals 12 residues. CDR1 and CDR2 from the germline V gene are MNHNY and SVGAGI (reference sequence). V lost 2 bases and J lost 3, with 4 bases in between. An assay was performed, and its level was deep. Method: immunoSEQ multiplex PCR; TCRdb's copy keeps in-frame clones and lacks some. The data contain a few million clones, approximately 93% of them seen just once; the ten biggest clones take up under 0.45%. The TCR was taken from a man aged 18 to 35 in good health. Some clones in this sample may be carry-over from other donors' samples. The specimen was naive CD4+ T cells from PBMCs. Subset noted: CD45RA+ positively selected. The genes are TRBV6-6 and TRBJ1-2; D not resolved. The CDR3 region is CASSYRDYGYTF. As DNA, the CDR3 is TGTGCCAGCAGTTACCGGGACTATGGCTACACCTTC.